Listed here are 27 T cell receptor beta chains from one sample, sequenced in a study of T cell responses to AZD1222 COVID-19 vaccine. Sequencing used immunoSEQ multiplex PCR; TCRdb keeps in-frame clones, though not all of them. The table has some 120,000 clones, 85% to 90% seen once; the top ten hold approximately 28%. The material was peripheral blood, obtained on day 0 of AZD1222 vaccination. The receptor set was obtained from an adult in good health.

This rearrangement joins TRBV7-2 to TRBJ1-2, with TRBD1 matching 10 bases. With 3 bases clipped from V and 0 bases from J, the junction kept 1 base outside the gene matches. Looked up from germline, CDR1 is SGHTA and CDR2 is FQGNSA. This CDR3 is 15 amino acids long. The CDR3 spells CASSFGQGANYGYTF. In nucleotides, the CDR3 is TGTGCCAGCAGCTTCGGACAGGGGGCTAACTATGGCTACACCTTC.

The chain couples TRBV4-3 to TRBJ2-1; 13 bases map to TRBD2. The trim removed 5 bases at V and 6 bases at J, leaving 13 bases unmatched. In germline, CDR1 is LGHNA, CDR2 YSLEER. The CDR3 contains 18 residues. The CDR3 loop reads CASSELAGGPGAANEQFF. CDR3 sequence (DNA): TGCGCCAGCAGCGAACTAGCGGGAGGGCCAGGAGCCGCCAATGAGCAGTTCTTC.

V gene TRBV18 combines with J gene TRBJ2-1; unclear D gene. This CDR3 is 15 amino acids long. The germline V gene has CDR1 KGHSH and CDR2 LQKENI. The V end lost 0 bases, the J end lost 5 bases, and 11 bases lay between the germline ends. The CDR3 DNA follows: TGTGCCAGCTCACCACCTACTTCGGCAGACAATGAGCAGTTCTTC. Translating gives CASSPPTSADNEQFF. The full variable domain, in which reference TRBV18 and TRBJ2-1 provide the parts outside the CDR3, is NAGVMQNPRHLVRRRGQEARLRCSPMKGHSHVYWYRQLPEEGLKFMVYLQKENIIDESGMPKERFSAEFPKEGPSILRIQQVVRGDSAAYFCASSPPTSADNEQFFGPGTRLTVL.

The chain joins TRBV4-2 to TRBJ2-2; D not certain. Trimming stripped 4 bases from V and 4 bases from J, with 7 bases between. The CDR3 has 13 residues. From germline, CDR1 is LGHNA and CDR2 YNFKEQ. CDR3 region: CASSPVGTGELFF. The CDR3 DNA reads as TGTGCCAGCAGCCCCGTGGGCACCGGGGAGCTGTTTTTT.

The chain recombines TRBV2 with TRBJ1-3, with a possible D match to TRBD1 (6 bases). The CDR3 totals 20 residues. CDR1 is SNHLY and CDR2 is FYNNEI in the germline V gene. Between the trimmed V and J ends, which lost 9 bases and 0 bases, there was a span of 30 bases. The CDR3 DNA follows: TGTGCCAGTAATCCGGGACGGGGCTGGGCAGGGGTACACTCTGGAAACACCATATATTTT. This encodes CASNPGRGWAGVHSGNTIYF.

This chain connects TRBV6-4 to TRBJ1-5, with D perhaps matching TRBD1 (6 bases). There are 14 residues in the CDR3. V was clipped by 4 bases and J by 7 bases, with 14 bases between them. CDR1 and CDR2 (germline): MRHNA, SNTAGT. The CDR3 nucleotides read TGTGCCAGCAGTGTGGGCAGGGGAACGCAGCCCCAGCATTTT. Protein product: CASSVGRGTQPQHF.

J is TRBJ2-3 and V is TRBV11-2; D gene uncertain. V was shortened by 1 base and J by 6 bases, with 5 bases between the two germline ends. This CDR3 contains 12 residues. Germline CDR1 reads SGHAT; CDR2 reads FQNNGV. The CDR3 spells CASSLGVDTQYF. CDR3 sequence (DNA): TGTGCCAGCAGCTTAGGTGTGGATACGCAGTATTTT.

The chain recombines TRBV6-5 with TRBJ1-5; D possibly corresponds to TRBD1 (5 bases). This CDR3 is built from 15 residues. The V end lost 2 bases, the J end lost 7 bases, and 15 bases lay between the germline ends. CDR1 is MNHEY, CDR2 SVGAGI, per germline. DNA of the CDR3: TGTGCCAGCAGTTACGACAGCACCGGCGGGCAGCCCCAGCATTTT. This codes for CASSYDSTGGQPQHF.

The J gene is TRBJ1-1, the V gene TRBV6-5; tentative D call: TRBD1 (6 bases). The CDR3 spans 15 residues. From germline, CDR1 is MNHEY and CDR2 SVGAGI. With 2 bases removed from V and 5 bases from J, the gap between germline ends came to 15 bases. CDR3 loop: CASSYQGTRGTEAFF. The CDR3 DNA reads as TGTGCCAGCAGTTACCAGGGGACCCGAGGGACTGAAGCTTTCTTT.

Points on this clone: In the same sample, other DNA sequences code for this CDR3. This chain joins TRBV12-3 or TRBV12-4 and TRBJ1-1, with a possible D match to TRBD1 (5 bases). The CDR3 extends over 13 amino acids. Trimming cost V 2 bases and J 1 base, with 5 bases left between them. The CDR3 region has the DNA TGTGCCAGCAGTTTACAGGGGAACACTGAAGCTTTCTTT. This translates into CASSLQGNTEAFF.

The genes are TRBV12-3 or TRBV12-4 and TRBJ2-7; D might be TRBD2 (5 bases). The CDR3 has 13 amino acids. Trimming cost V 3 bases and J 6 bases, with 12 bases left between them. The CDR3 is CASSFGISFEQYF. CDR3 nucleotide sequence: TGTGCCAGCAGTTTCGGGATTTCTTTCGAGCAGTACTTC.

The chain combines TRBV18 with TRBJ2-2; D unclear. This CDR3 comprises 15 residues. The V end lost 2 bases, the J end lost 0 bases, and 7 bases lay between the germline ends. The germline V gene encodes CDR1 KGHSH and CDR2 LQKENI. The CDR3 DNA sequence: TGTGCCAGCTCACCAGGGGTCTCGAACACCGGGGAGCTGTTTTTT. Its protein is CASSPGVSNTGELFF.

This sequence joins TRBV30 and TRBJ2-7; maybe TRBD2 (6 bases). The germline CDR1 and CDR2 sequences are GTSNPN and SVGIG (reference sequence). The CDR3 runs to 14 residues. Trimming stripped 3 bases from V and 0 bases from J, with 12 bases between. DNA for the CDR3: TGTGCCTGGAGGCACGGGGGAGGCTCCTACGAGCAGTACTTC. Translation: CAWRHGGGSYEQYF.

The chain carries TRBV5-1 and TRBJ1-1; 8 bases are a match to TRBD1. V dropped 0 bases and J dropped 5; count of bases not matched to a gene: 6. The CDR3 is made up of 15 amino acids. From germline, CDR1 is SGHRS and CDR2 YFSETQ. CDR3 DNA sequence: TGCGCCAGCAGCTTGGAACAGGGGGGGTATACTGAAGCTTTCTTT. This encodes CASSLEQGGYTEAFF.

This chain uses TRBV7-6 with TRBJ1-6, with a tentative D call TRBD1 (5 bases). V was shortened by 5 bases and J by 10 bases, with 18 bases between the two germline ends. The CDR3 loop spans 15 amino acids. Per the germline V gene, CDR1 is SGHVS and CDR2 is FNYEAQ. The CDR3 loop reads CASSITGTGESPLHF. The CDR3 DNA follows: TGTGCCAGCAGCATTACCGGGACGGGAGAATCACCCCTCCACTTT. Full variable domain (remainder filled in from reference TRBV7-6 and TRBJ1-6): GAGVSQSPRYKVTKRGQDVALRCDPISGHVSLYWYRQALGQGPEFLTYFNYEAQQDKSGLPNDRFSAERPEGSISTLTIQRTEQRDSAMYRCASSITGTGESPLHFGNGTRLTVT.

CDR3 sequence (DNA): TGTGCCAGTAGTATAGGGGACAGTGGGGAGTATTTT. Its protein is CASSIGDSGEYF. This rearrangement joins TRBV19 to TRBJ2-3, with 7 bases identical to TRBD1. The junction had 5 bases not matched to a gene; V was cut back by 1 base and J by 13 bases. The germline gives CDR1 LNHDA, CDR2 SQIVND (reference sequence). CDR3 size: 12 residues.

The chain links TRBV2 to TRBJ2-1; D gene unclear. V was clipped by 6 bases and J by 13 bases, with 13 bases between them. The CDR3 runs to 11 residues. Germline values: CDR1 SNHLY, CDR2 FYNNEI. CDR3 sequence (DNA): TGTGCCAGCAGACTCGACTGGGATCAGTTCTTC. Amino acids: CASRLDWDQFF. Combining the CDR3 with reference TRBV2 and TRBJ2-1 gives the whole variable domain EPEVTQTPSHQVTQMGQEVILRCVPISNHLYFYWYRQILGQKVEFLVSFYNNEISEKSEIFDDQFSVERPDGSNFTLKIRSTKLEDSAMYFCASRLDWDQFFGPGTRLTVL.

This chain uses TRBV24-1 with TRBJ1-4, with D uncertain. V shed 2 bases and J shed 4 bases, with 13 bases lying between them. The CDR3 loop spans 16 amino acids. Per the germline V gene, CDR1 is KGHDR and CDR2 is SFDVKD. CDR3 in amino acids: CATSDWGSEINEKLFF. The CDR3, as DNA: TGTGCCACCAGTGATTGGGGAAGTGAAATTAATGAAAAACTGTTTTTT.

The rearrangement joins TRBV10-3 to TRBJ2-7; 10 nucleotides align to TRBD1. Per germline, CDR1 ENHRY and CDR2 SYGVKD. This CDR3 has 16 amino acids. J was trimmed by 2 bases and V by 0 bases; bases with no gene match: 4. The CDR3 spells CAISESTGTGAYEQYF. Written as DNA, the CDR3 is TGTGCCATCAGTGAGTCGACCGGGACAGGGGCCTACGAGCAGTACTTC.

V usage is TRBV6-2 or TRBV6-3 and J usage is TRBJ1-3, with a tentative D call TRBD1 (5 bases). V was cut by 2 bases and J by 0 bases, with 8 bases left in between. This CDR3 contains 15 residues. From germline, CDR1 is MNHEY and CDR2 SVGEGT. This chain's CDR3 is CASSYQGRSGNTIYF. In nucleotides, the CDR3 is TGTGCCAGCAGTTACCAGGGCCGCTCTGGAAACACCATATATTTT.

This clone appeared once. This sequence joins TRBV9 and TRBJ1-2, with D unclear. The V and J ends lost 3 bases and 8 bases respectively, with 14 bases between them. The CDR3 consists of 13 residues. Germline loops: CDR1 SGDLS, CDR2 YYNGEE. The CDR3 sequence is CASSDSGLRGYTF. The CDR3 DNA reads TGTGCCAGCAGCGACTCCGGACTTCGGGGCTACACCTTC.

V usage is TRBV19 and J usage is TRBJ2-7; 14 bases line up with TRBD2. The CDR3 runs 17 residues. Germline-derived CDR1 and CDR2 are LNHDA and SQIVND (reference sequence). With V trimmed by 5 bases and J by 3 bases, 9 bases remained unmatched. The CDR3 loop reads CASSSGLAGVFGYEQYF. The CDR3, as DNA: TGTGCCAGTAGTTCGGGACTAGCGGGAGTATTTGGCTACGAGCAGTACTTC.

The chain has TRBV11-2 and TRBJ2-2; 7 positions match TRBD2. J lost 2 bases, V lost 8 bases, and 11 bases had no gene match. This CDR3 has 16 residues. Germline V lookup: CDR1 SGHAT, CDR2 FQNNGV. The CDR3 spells CASSLAGGRNTGELFF. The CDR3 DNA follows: TGTGCCAGCTCCCTAGCAGGCGGGAGAAACACCGGGGAGCTGTTTTTT. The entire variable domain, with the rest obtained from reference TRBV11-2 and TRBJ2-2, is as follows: EAGVAQSPRYKIIEKRQSVAFWCNPISGHATLYWYQQILGQGPKLLIQFQNNGVVDDSQLPKDRFSAERLKGVDSTLKIQPAKLEDSAVYLCASSLAGGRNTGELFFGEGSRLTVL.

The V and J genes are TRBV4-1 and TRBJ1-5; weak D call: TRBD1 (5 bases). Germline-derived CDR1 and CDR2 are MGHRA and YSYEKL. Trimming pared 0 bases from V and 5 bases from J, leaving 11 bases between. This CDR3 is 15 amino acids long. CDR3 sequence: CASSQDGHGDQPQHF. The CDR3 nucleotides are TGCGCCAGCAGCCAAGATGGACATGGCGATCAGCCCCAGCATTTT.

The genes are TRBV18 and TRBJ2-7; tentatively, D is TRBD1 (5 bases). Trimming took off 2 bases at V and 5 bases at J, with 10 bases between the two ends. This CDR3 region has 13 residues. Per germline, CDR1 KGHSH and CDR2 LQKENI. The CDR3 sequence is CASSPDSMNEQYF. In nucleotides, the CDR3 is TGTGCCAGCTCACCAGACAGCATGAACGAGCAGTACTTC.

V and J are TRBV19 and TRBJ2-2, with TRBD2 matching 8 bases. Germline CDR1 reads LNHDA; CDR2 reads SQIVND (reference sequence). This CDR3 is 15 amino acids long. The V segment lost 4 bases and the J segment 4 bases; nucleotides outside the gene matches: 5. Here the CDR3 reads CASSRLAGFTGELFF. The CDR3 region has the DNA TGTGCCAGTAGTAGGTTAGCGGGGTTCACCGGGGAGCTGTTTTTT.

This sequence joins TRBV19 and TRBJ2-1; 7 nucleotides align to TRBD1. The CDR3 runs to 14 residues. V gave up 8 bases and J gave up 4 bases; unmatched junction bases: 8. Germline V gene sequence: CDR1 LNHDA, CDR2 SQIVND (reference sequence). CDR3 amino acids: CASSPGTAYNEQFF. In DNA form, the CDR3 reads TGTGCCAGTTCACCCGGGACAGCTTACAATGAGCAGTTCTTC.